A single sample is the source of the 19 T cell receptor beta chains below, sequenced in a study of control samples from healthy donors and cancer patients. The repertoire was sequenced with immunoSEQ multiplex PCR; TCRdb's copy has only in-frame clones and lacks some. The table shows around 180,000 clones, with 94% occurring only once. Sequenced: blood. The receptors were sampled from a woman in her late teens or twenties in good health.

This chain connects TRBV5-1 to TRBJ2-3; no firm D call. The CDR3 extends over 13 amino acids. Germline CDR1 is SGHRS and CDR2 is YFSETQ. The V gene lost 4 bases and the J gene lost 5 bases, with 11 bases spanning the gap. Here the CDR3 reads CASSLPMGDTQYF. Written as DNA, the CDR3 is TGCGCCAGCAGCCTCCCGATGGGAGATACGCAGTATTTT.

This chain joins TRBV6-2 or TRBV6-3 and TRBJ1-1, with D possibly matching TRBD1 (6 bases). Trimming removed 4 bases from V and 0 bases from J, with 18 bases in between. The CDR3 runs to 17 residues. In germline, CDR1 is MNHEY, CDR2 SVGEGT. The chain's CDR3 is CASSFPGGGGMNTEAFF. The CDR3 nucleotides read TGTGCCAGCAGTTTCCCCGGAGGGGGTGGGATGAACACTGAAGCTTTCTTT.

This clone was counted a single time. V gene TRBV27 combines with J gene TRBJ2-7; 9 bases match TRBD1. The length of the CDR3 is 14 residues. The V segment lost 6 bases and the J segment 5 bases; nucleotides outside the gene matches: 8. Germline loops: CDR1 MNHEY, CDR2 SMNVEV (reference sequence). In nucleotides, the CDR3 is TGTGCCAGCAGCCCCTGGACAGGGGCCCACGAGCAGTACTTC. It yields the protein CASSPWTGAHEQYF.

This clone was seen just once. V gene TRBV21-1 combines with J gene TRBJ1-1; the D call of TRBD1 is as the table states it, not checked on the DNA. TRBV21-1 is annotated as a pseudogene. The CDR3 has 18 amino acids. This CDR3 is CASSKGHVPRPMNTEAFF. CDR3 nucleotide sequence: TGTGCCAGCAGCAAAGGACACGTACCACGCCCAATGAACACTGAAGCTTTCTTT.

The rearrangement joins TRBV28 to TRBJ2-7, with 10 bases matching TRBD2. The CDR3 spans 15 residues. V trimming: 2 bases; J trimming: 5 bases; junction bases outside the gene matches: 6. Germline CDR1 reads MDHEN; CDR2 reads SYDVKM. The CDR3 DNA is TGTGCCAGCAGTTTAGGAGCGGGAGGGCCCGACGAGCAGTACTTC. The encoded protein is CASSLGAGGPDEQYF.

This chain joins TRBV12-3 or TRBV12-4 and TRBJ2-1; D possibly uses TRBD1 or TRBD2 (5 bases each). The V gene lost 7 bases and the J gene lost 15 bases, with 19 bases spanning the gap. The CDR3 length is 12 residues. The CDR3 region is CASTRPGRIVFF. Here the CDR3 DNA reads TGTGCCAGCACTAGGCCGGGACGAATAGTGTTCTTC.

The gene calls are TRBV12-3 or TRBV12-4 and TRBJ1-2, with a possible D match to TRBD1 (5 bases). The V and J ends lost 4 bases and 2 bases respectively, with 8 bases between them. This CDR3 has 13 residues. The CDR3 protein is CASSSQGNYGYTF. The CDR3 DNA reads TGTGCCAGCAGTTCGCAGGGCAACTATGGCTACACCTTC.

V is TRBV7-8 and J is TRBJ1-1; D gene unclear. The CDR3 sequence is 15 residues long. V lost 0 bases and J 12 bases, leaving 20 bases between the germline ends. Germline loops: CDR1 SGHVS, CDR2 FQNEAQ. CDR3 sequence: CASSLAGWALIATFF. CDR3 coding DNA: TGTGCCAGCAGCTTAGCCGGGTGGGCCCTAATAGCAACTTTCTTT. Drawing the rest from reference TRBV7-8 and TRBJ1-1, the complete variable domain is GAGVSQSPRYKVAKRGQDVALRCDPISGHVSLFWYQQALGQGPEFLTYFQNEAQLDKSGLPSDRFFAERPEGSVSTLKIQRTQQEDSAVYLCASSLAGWALIATFFGQGTRLTVV.

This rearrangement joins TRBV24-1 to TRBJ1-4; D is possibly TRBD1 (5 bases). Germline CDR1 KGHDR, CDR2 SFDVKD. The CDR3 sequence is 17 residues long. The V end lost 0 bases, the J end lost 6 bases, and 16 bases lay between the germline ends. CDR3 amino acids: CATSDLMGRRKDEKLFF. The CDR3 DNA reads TGTGCCACCAGTGATTTGATGGGACGAAGGAAAGATGAAAAACTGTTTTTT.

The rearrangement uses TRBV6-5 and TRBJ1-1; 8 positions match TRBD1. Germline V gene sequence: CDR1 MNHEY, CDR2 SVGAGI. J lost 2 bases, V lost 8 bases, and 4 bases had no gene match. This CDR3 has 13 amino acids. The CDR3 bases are TGTGCCAGCCTGGACAGGGTAAACACTGAAGCTTTCTTT. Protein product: CASLDRVNTEAFF.

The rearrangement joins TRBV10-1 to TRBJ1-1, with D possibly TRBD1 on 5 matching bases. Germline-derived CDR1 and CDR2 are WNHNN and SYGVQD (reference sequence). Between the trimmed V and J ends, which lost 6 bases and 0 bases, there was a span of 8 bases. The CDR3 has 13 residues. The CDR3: CASSGHLNTEAFF. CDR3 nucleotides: TGCGCCAGCAGCGGACACTTGAACACTGAAGCTTTCTTT.

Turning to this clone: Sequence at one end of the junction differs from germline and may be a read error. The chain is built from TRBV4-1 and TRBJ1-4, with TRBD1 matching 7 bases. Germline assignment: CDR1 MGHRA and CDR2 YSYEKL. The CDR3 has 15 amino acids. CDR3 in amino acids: CASSRNSGTDEELFF. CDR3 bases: TGCGCCAGCAGCCGGAATTCCGGGACAGATGAAGAACTGTTTTTT.

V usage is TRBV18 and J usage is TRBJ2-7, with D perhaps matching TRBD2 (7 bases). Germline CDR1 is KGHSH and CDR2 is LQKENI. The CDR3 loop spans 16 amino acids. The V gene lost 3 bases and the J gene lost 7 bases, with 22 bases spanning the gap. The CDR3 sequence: CASSPYQGRGAKEQYF. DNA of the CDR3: TGTGCCAGCTCACCCTACCAAGGGAGGGGGGCCAAGGAGCAGTACTTC.

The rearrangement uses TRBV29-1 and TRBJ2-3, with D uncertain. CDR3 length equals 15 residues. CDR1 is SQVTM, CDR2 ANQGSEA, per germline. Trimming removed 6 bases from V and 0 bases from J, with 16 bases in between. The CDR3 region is CSVASSGDSTDTQYF. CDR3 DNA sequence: TGCAGCGTAGCATCTTCTGGGGATAGCACAGATACGCAGTATTTT.

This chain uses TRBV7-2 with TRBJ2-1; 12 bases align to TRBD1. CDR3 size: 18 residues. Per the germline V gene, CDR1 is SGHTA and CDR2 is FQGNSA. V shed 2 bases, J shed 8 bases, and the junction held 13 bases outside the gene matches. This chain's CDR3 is CASSLRAGGDRGPYEQFF. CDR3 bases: TGTGCCAGCAGCTTAAGGGCGGGTGGGGACAGGGGGCCTTATGAGCAGTTCTTC.

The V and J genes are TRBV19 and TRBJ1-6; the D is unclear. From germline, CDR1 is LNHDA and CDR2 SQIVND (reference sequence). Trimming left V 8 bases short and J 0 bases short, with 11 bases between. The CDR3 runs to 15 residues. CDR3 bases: TGTGCCAGTTTGGCAGGAAGCTCCTATAATTCACCCCTCCACTTT. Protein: CASLAGSSYNSPLHF.

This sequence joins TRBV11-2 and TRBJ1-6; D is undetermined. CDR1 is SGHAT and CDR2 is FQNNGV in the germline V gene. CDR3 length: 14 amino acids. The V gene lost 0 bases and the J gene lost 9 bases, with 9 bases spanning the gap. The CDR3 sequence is CASSLEGKGSPLHF. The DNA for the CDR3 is TGTGCCAGCAGCTTAGAGGGGAAAGGTTCACCCCTCCACTTT.

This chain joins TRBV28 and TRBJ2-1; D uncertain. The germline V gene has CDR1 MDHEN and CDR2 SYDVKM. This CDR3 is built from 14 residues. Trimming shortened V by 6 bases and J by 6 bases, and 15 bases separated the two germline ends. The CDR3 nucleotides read TGTGCCAGCAGCCGTCCGATAGATCCCAATGAGCAGTTCTTC. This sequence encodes CASSRPIDPNEQFF.

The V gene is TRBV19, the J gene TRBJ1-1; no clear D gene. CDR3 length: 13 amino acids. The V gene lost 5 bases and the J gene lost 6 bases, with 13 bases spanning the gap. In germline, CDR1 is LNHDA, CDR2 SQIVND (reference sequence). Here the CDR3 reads CASSYTGNAEAFF. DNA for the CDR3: TGTGCCAGTAGTTATACGGGAAACGCTGAAGCTTTCTTT.